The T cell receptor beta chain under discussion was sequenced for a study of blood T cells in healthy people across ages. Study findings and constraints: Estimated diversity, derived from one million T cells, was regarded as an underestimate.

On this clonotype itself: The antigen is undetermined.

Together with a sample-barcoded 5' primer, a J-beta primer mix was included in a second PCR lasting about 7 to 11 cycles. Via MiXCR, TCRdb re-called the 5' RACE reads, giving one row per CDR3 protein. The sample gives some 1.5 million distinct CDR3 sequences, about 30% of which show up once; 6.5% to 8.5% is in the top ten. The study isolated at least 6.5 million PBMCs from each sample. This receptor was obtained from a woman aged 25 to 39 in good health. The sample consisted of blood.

The CDR3 nucleotides are TGTGCCAGCAGCTTATTGGGGTTCGGGACTGAAGCTTTCTTT. It is translated as CASSLLGFGTEAFF. The V call is TRBV7-3, the J call TRBJ1-1, with D unresolved. Germline CDR1 SGHTA, CDR2 FQGTGA. The V gene lost 2 bases and the J gene lost 5 bases, with 12 bases spanning the gap. The CDR3 runs 14 residues. The variable domain in full, with the rest retrieved from reference TRBV7-3 and TRBJ1-1, is GAGVSQTPSNKVTEKGKYVELRCDPISGHTALYWYRQSLGQGPEFLIYFQGTGAADDSGLPNDRFFAVRPEGSVSTLKIQRTERGDSAVYLCASSLLGFGTEAFFGQGTRLTVV.